This TCR beta chain came from a study of cytomegalovirus exposure and HLA in healthy donors. This PCR relied on a set of 60 Vbeta primers and 13 Jbeta primers. Assay used: immunoSEQ multiplex PCR; TCRdb lists only in-frame clones, some missing. The data contain 150,000 to 200,000 clones, over 70% of them singletons. Deletions cut 4 bases from V and 0 bases from J, with 12 bases between. This CDR3 region has 16 residues. Germline CDR1 is MNHEY and CDR2 is SVGAGI. Sequenced sample: PBMCs. The chain links TRBV6-5 to TRBJ2-2; D may be TRBD2 (6 bases). The TCR originated in a woman in her 40s in good health and CMV-seropositive. The CDR3 region has the DNA TGTGCCAGCAGTTCGGCTGGGGGGTCGAACACCGGGGAGCTGTTTTTT. This translates into CASSSAGGSNTGELFF.